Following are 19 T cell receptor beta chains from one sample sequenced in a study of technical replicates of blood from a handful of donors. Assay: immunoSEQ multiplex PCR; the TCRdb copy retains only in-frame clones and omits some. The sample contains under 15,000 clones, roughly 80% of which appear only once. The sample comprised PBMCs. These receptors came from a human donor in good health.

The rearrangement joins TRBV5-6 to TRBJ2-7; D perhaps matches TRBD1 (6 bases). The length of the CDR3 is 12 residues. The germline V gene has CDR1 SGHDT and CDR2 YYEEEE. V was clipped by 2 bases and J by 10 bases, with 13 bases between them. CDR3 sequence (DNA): TGTGCCAGCAGCTTATGGTCGGGACACCAGTACTTC. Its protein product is CASSLWSGHQYF.

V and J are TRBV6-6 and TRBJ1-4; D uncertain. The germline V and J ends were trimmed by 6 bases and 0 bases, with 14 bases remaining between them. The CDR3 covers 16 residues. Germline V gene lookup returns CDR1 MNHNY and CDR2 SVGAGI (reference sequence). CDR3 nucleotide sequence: TGTGCCAGCAGCCGGGCCGCACTAGCAACTAATGAAAAACTGTTTTTT. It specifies CASSRAALATNEKLFF.

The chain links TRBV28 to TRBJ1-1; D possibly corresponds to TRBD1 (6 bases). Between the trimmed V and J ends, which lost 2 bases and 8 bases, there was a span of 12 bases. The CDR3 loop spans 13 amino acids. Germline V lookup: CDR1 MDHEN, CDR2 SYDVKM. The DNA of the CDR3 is TGTGCCAGCAGTTTAGGGCCGACAGGCGAAGCTTTCTTT. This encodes CASSLGPTGEAFF.

CDR3 protein: CASSLATGGTPYEQYF. The CDR3 bases are TGCGCCAGCAGCTTGGCCACAGGGGGCACCCCCTACGAGCAGTACTTC. J is TRBJ2-7 and V is TRBV5-1; 9 bases map to TRBD1. V gave up 0 bases and J gave up 2 bases; unmatched junction bases: 6. Germline V gene sequence: CDR1 SGHRS, CDR2 YFSETQ. The CDR3 covers 16 residues.

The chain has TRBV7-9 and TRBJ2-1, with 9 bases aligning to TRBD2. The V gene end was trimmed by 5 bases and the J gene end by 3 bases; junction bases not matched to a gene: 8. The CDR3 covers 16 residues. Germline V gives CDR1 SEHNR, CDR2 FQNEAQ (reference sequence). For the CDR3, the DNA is TGTGCCAGCAGCCCAGAGGGACTAGCCAGCTACAATGAGCAGTTCTTC. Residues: CASSPEGLASYNEQFF.

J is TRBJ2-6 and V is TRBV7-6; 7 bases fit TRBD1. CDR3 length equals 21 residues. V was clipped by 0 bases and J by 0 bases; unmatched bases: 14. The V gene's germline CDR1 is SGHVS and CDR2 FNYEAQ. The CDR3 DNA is TGTGCCAGCAGCTTAGCGGCGAGGGGGCAGGTTGCAACCTCTGGGGCCAACGTCCTGACTTTC. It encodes CASSLAARGQVATSGANVLTF.

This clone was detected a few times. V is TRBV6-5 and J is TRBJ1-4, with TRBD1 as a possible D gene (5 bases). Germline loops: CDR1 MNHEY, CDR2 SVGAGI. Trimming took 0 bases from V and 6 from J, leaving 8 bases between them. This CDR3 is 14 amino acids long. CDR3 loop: CASSYSIRDEKLFF. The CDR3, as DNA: TGTGCCAGCAGTTACTCGATCAGGGATGAAAAACTGTTTTTT.

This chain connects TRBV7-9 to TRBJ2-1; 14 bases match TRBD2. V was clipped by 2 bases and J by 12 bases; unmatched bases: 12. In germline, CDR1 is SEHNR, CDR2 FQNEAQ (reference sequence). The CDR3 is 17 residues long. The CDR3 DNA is TGTGCCAGCAGCTTAAGTCGACTAGCGGGAGGGCCGCGGCGGCAGTTCTTC. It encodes CASSLSRLAGGPRRQFF.

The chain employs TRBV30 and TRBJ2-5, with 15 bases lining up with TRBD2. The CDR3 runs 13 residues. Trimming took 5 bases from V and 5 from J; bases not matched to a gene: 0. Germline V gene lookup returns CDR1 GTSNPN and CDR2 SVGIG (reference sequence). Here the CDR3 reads CAWGLAGGETQYF. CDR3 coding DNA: TGTGCCTGGGGACTAGCGGGGGGGGAGACCCAGTACTTC.

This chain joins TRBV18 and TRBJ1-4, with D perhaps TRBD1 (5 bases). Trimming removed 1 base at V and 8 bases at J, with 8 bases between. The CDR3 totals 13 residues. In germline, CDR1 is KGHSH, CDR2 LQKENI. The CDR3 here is CASSPQAGEKLFF. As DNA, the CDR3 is TGTGCCAGCTCACCACAGGCAGGGGAAAAACTGTTTTTT.

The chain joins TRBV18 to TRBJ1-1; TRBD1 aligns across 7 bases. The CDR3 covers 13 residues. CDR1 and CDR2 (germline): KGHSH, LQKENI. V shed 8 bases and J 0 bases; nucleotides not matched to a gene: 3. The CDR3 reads CASATGLNTEAFF. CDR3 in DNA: TGTGCCAGCGCGACAGGGTTGAACACTGAAGCTTTCTTT.

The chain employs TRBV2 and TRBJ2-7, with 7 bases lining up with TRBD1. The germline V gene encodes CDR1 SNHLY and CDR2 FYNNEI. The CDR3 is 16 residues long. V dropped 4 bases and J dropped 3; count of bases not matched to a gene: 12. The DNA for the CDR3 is TGTGCCAGCAGTGCCCGACCGACAGGGCTCTACTACGAGCAGTACTTC. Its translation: CASSARPTGLYYEQYF.

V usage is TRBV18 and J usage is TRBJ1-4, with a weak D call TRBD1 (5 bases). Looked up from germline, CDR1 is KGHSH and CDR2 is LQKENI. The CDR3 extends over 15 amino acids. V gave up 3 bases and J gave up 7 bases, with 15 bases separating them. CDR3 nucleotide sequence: TGTGCCAGCTCACCTCTCATAGGGGCGGCTGAAAAACTGTTTTTT. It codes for CASSPLIGAAEKLFF.

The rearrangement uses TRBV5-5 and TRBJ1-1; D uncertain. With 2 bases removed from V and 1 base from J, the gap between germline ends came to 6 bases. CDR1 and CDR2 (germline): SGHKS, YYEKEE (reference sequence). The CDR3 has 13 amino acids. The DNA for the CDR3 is TGTGCCAGCAGCTTAATATCGAACACTGAAGCTTTCTTT. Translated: CASSLISNTEAFF.

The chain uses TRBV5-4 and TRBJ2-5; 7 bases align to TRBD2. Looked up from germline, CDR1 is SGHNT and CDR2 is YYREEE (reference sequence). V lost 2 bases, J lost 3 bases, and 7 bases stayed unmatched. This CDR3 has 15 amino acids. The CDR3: CASSLGAGDEETQYF. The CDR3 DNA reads TGTGCCAGCAGCTTAGGTGCGGGAGATGAAGAGACCCAGTACTTC. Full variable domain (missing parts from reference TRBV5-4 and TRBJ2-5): ETGVTQSPTHLIKTRGQQVTLRCSSQSGHNTVSWYQQALGQGPQFIFQYYREEENGRGNFPPRFSGLQFPNYSSELNVNALELDDSALYLCASSLGAGDEETQYFGPGTRLLVL.

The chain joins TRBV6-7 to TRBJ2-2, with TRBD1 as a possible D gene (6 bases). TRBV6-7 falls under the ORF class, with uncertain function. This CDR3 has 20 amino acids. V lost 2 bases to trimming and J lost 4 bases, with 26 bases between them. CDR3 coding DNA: TGTGCCAGCAGTTACGGATTCGGACAGCTCACTTCTAGGCTCACCGGGGAGCTGTTTTTT. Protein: CASSYGFGQLTSRLTGELFF.

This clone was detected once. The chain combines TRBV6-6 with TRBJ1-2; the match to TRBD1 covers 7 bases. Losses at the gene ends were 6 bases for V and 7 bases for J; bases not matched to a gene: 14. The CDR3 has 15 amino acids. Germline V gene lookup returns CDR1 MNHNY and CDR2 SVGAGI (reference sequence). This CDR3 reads CASSELARGQGGYTF. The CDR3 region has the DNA TGTGCCAGCAGCGAGTTAGCGAGGGGGCAAGGTGGCTACACCTTC.

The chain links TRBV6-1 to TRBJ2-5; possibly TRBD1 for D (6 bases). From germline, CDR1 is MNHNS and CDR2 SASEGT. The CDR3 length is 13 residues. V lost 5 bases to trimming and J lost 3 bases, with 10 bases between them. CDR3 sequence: CASSPWTEETQYF. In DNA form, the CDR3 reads TGTGCCAGCAGTCCTTGGACAGAAGAGACCCAGTACTTC.

CDR3 in DNA: TGTGCCAGCAGCCAGGGACTAGGCAACGAGCAGTACTTC. It encodes CASSQGLGNEQYF. This chain links TRBV11-2 with TRBJ2-7, with 8 bases matching TRBD2. The ends lost 5 bases at V and 5 bases at J; junction bases unmatched: 5. The CDR3 extends over 13 amino acids. CDR1 SGHAT and CDR2 FQNNGV come from the germline V gene.